These T cell receptor beta chains were read from a single sample in a study of T cell repertoires in cytomegalovirus infection. TCRdb reprocessed the reads with MiXCR, giving one entry per CDR3 protein. The data contain about 200,000 distinct CDR3 sequences, less than 9.5% of them seen just once; the ten biggest clones take up roughly 5.1%. The material sequenced was PBMCs. Receptors originate from a human donor in good health (CMV status not recorded). Some clones in this sample may be carry-over from other donors' samples. CDR3s include the opening cysteine and the closing phenylalanine or tryptophan. The D gene is left open where the match is weak. Size values are once, few and many counts, or a class for expanded clones, and some rows have none.

length	V	D	J	size	CDR3	DNA
11	TRBV30	.	TRBJ1-2	few	CAWSSRDGYTF	TGTGCCTGGTCTTCCAGAGATGGCTACACCTTC
12	TRBV28	.	TRBJ1-2	many	CAILGVGYGYTF	TGTGCCATCTTGGGGGTCGGCTATGGCTACACCTTC
18	TRBV5-5	TRBD1	TRBJ2-2	many	CASSLVGTGDRYTGELFF	TGTGCCAGCAGCTTGGTCGGGACAGGGGATAGGTACACCGGGGAGCTGTTTTTT
16	TRBV5-4	.	TRBJ2-2	.	CASSARGGANTGELFF	TGTGCCAGCAGCGCACGCGGGGGCGCGAACACCGGGGAGCTGTTTTTT
14	TRBV29-1	.	TRBJ1-1	few	CSASDGARRTEAFF	TGCAGCGCGTCGGACGGGGCAAGGAGAACTGAAGCTTTCTTT
13	TRBV9	.	TRBJ2-7	many	CASSATGSYEQYF	TGTGCCAGCAGCGCCACAGGGTCATACGAGCAGTACTTC
18	TRBV7-2	TRBD2	TRBJ2-5	many	CASSLRAGLAGFRETQYF	TGTGCCAGCAGCTTAAGGGCTGGACTAGCGGGCTTTCGAGAGACCCAGTACTTC
15	TRBV6-2/TRBV6-3	.	TRBJ2-1	many	CASAGSGLSYNEQFF	TGTGCCAGCGCTGGGAGCGGCCTCTCCTACAATGAGCAGTTCTTC
14	TRBV5-4	.	TRBJ2-1	few	CASSSPPGTHEQFF	TGTGCCAGCAGCTCACCCCCTGGGACGCATGAGCAGTTCTTC
15	TRBV7-2	.	TRBJ1-6	many	CASSLITGRDSPLHF	TGTGCCAGCAGCTTAATTACGGGTAGAGATTCACCCCTCCACTTT
18	TRBV6-2/TRBV6-3	TRBD1	TRBJ2-1	.	CASSYDRGGLGSYNEQFF	TGTGCCAGCAGTTACGACAGGGGGGGCCTAGGCTCCTACAATGAGCAGTTCTTC
13	TRBV12-3/TRBV12-4	.	TRBJ1-6	many	CASSLAGNSPLHF	TGTGCCAGCAGCTTAGCAGGGAATTCACCCCTCCACTTT
15	TRBV12-3/TRBV12-4	TRBD1	TRBJ2-5	many	CASRPGQGAWQTQYF	TGTGCCAGCAGACCGGGACAGGGGGCTTGGCAGACCCAGTACTTC
16	TRBV7-8	.	TRBJ2-2	.	CASSLRDLLEGGELFF	TGTGCCAGCAGCTTACGGGACCTCCTAGAGGGCGGGGAGCTGTTTTTT
15	TRBV4-3	.	TRBJ1-2	many	CASSQEAGSTGGYTF	TGCGCCAGCAGCCAAGAAGCAGGCTCTACTGGTGGCTACACCTTC
16	TRBV28	TRBD1	TRBJ1-5	many	CASSLAGQAGHQPQHF	TGTGCCAGCAGTTTGGCGGGACAGGCGGGACATCAGCCCCAGCATTTT
17	TRBV7-6	.	TRBJ1-1	many	CASSSPSGTNLGTEAFF	TGTGCCAGCAGCTCCCCCTCCGGGACCAATTTGGGGACTGAAGCTTTCTTT
15	TRBV20-1	.	TRBJ1-3	few	CSARDSGPRGNTIYF	TGCAGTGCTAGAGACTCCGGGCCGAGGGGAAACACCATATATTTT
17	TRBV5-1	.	TRBJ2-5	.	CASSLSYYEERGETQYF	TGCGCCAGCAGCCTGTCGTATTACGAGGAACGCGGGGAGACCCAGTACTTC
12	TRBV28	.	TRBJ2-7	few	CASSPPFDEQYF	TGTGCCAGCAGCCCCCCGTTCGACGAGCAGTACTTC
14	TRBV5-6	TRBD2	TRBJ2-7	few	CASSLTSVQNEQYF	TGTGCCAGCAGCCTAACTAGCGTCCAAAACGAGCAGTACTTC
14	TRBV2	TRBD1	TRBJ1-1	.	CASRTGLWNTEAFF	TGTGCCAGCAGGACAGGGCTATGGAACACTGAAGCTTTCTTT
15	TRBV28	.	TRBJ2-1	few	CASSPPTQAANEQFF	TGTGCCAGCAGTCCCCCCACCCAAGCAGCTAATGAGCAGTTCTTC
15	TRBV19	TRBD2	TRBJ2-1	.	CASSISGRGYNEQFF	TGTGCCAGTAGTATCAGCGGGAGGGGATACAATGAGCAGTTCTTC
13	TRBV6-1	TRBD1	TRBJ2-7	many	CASSRTGAYEQYF	TGTGCCAGCAGCCGGACAGGGGCCTACGAGCAGTACTTC
13	TRBV6-2/TRBV6-3	.	TRBJ2-3	many	CASSYIGTDTQYF	TGTGCCAGCAGTTACATCGGAACAGATACGCAGTATTTT
13	TRBV7-2	.	TRBJ1-1	many	CASSLEGRTEAFF	TGTGCCAGCAGCTTAGAGGGTAGGACTGAAGCTTTCTTT
12	TRBV6-2/TRBV6-3	.	TRBJ1-5	.	CASNKINQPQHF	TGTGCCAGCAACAAGATCAATCAGCCCCAGCATTTT
15	TRBV7-9	TRBD1	TRBJ2-7	.	CASSLEAGGIYEQYF	TGTGCCAGCAGCTTAGAGGCAGGGGGCATCTACGAGCAGTACTTC
15	TRBV28	TRBD1	TRBJ1-2	many	CASSLTGQTSYGYTF	TGTGCCAGCAGTTTGACGGGACAGACTTCCTATGGCTACACCTTC
13	TRBV7-9	.	TRBJ2-7	many	CASSLDNLYEQYF	TGTGCCAGCAGCTTGGACAACCTCTACGAGCAGTACTTC
17	TRBV7-2	TRBD2	TRBJ2-5	many	CASSLGTSGRVQETQYF	TGTGCCAGCAGCCTTGGGACTAGCGGGAGAGTACAGGAGACCCAGTACTTC
12	TRBV28	.	TRBJ2-7	few	CASSLGFHEQYF	TGTGCCAGCAGTTTGGGGTTTCACGAGCAGTACTTC
16	TRBV6-6	TRBD2	TRBJ2-1	few	CASSRTTSGSFNEQFF	TGTGCCAGCAGTCGTACAACTAGCGGGAGTTTCAATGAGCAGTTCTTC